The 2 T cell receptor beta chains below come from one sample, sequenced in a study of spatial heterogeneity in lung cancer. Time point reported: blood at routine non-recurrence follow-up after resection. TCRdb redid the calling of the 5' RACE reads with MiXCR, one entry per CDR3 protein. The sample shows roughly 110,000 distinct CDR3 sequences, 10% to 11% of them seen only once. The specimen comprised PBMCs, sampled at follow-up. The receptors derive from a female donor with early-stage non-small cell lung cancer.

The chain has TRBV10-3 and TRBJ2-7; maybe TRBD2 (6 bases). Germline CDR1 ENHRY, CDR2 SYGVKD. The CDR3 loop spans 15 amino acids. V lost 4 bases, J lost 5 bases, and 18 bases lay in between. The CDR3 sequence is CAISGAQREADEQYF. CDR3 DNA: TGTGCCATCAGTGGGGCACAGAGGGAGGCTGACGAGCAGTACTTC.

This clonotype was found a few times. V usage is TRBV5-1 and J usage is TRBJ2-7; D not resolved. The CDR3 has 14 residues. CDR1 and CDR2 (germline): SGHRS, YFSETQ. V gave up 2 bases and J gave up 1 base, with 10 bases separating them. CDR3 protein: CASSFGDTSYEQYF. The DNA of the CDR3 is TGCGCCAGCAGCTTTGGAGACACGTCCTACGAGCAGTACTTC.